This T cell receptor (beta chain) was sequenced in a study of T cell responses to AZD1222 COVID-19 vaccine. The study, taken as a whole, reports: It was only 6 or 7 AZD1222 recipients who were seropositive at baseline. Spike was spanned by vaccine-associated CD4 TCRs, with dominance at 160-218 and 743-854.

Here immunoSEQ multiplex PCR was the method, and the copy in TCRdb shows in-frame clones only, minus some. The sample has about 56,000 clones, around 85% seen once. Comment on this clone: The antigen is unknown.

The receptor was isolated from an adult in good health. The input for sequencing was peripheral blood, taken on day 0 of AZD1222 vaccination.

CDR3 sequence (DNA): TGTGCCAGTAGTATATCCCCCAGGGGGGAGACCCAGTACTTC. This encodes CASSISPRGETQYF. The V and J genes are TRBV19 and TRBJ2-5; the match to TRBD1 covers 7 bases. Germline assignment: CDR1 LNHDA and CDR2 SQIVND (reference sequence). The junction had 5 bases not matched to a gene; V was cut back by 2 bases and J by 5 bases. The CDR3 totals 14 residues. The full variable domain, completed using reference TRBV19 and TRBJ2-5, is DGGITQSPKYLFRKEGQNVTLSCEQNLNHDAMYWYRQDPGQGLRLIYYSQIVNDFQKGDIAEGYSVSREKKESFPLTVTSAQKNPTAFYLCASSISPRGETQYFGPGTRLLVL.